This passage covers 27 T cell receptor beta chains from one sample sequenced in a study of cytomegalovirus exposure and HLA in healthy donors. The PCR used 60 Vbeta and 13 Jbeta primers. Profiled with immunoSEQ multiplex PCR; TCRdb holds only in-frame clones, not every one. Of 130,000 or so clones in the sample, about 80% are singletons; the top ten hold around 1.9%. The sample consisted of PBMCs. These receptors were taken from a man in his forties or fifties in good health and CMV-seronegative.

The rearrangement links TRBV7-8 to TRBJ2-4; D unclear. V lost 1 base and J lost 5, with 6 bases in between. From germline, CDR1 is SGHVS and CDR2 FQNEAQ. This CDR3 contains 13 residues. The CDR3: CASSLVSENIQYF. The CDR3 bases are TGTGCCAGCAGCTTAGTCTCAGAAAACATTCAGTACTTC.

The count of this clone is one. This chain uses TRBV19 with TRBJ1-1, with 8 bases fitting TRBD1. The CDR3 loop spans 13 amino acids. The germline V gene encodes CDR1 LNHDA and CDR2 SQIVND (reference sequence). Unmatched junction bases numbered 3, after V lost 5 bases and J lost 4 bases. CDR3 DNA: TGTGCCAGTAGTTCAGGGGGCACCACTGAAGCTTTCTTT. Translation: CASSSGGTTEAFF.

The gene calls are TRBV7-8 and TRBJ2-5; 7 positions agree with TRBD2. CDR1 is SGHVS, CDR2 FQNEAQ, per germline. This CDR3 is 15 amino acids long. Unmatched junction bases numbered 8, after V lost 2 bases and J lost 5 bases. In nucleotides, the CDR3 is TGTGCCAGCAGCTTATTCGCTAGCGGCGTGGAGACCCAGTACTTC. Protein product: CASSLFASGVETQYF. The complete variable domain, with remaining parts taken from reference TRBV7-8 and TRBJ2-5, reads GAGVSQSPRYKVAKRGQDVALRCDPISGHVSLFWYQQALGQGPEFLTYFQNEAQLDKSGLPSDRFFAERPEGSVSTLKIQRTQQEDSAVYLCASSLFASGVETQYFGPGTRLLVL.

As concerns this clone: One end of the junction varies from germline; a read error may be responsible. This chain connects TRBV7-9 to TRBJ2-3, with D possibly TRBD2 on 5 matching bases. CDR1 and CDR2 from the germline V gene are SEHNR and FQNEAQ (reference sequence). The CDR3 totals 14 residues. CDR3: CSSSFQIGIATQYF. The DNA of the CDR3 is TGTTCCAGCAGCTTCCAAATCGGGATAGCTACGCAGTATTTT.

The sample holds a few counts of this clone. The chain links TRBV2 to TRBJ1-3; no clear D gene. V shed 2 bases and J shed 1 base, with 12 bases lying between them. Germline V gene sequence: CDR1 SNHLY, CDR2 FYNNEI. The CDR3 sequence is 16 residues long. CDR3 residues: CASSERWLASGNTIYF. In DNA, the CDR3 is TGTGCCAGCAGTGAACGGTGGTTAGCGTCTGGAAACACCATATATTTT.

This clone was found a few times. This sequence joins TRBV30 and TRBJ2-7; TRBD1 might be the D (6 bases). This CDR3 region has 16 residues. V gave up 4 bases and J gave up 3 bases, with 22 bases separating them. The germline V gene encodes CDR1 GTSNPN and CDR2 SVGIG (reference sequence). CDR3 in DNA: TGTGCCTGGAATGCCCCGCCTGACAGGATCTTCTACGAGCAGTACTTC. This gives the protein CAWNAPPDRIFYEQYF.

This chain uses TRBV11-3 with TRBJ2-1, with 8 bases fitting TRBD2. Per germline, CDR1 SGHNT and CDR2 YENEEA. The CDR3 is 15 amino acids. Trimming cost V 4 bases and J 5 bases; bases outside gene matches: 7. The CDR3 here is CASSSRLAPNNEQFF. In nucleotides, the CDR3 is TGTGCCAGCAGCTCTCGACTAGCGCCTAACAATGAGCAGTTCTTC.

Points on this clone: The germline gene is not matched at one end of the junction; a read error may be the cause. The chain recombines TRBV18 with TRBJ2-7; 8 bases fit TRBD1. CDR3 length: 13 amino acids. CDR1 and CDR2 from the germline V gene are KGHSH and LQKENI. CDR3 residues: CASSPPDRARSLF. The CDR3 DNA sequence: TGTGCCAGCTCACCACCGGACAGGGCCCGGAGCCTTTTC. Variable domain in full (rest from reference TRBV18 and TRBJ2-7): NAGVMQNPRHLVRRRGQEARLRCSPMKGHSHVYWYRQLPEEGLKFMVYLQKENIIDESGMPKERFSAEFPKEGPSILRIQQVVRGDSAAYFCASSPPDRARSLFGPGTRLTVT.

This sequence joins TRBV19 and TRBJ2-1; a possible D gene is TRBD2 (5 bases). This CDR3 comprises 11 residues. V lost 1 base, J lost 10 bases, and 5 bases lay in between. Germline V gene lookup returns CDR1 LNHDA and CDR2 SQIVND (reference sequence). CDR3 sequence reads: CASSIAGEQFF. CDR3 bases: TGTGCCAGTAGTATAGCGGGAGAGCAGTTCTTC. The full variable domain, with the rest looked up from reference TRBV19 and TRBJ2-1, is DGGITQSPKYLFRKEGQNVTLSCEQNLNHDAMYWYRQDPGQGLRLIYYSQIVNDFQKGDIAEGYSVSREKKESFPLTVTSAQKNPTAFYLCASSIAGEQFFGPGTRLTVL.

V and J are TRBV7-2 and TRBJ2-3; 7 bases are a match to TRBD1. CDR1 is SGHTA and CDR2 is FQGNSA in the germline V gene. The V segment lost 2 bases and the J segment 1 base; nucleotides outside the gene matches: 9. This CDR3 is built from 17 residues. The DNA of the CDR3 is TGTGCCAGCAGCTTAACGACAGGGCCGACTCGCACAGATACGCAGTATTTT. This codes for CASSLTTGPTRTDTQYF.

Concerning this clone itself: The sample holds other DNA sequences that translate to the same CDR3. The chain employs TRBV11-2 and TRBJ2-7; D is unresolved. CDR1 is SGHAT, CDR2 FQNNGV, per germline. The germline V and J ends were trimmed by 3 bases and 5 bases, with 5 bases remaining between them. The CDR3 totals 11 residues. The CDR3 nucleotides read TGTGCCAGCAGCTTCCGGGACGAGCAGTACTTC. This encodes CASSFRDEQYF. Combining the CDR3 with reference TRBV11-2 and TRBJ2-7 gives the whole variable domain EAGVAQSPRYKIIEKRQSVAFWCNPISGHATLYWYQQILGQGPKLLIQFQNNGVVDDSQLPKDRFSAERLKGVDSTLKIQPAKLEDSAVYLCASSFRDEQYFGPGTRLTVT.

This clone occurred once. The CDR3 here is CASSQEPGVGETQYF. Written as DNA, the CDR3 is TGCGCCAGCAGCCAAGAGCCGGGGGTGGGAGAGACCCAGTACTTC. The chain is built from TRBV4-3 and TRBJ2-5, with a tentative D call TRBD2 (6 bases). This CDR3 is 15 amino acids long. Germline CDR1 LGHNA, CDR2 YSLEER. V was clipped by 0 bases and J by 4 bases, with 12 bases between them.

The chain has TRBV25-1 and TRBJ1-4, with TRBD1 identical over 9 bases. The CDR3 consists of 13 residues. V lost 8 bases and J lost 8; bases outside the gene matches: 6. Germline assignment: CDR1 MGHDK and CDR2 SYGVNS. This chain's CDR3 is CASRTGAGEKLFF. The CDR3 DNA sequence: TGTGCCAGCCGGACAGGGGCAGGCGAAAAACTGTTTTTT.

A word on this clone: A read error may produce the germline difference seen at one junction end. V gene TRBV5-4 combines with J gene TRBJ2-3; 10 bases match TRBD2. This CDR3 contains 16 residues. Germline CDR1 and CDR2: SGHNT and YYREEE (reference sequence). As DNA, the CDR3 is TGTACCAGCAGCTTCCCTAGCGGGGGTACCACAGATACGCAGTATTTT. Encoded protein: CTSSFPSGGTTDTQYF.

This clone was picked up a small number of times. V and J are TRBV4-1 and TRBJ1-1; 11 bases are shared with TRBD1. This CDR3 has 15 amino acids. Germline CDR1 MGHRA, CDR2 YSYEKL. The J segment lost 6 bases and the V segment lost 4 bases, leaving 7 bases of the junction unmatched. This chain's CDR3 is CASSPGQGAKAEAFF. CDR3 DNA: TGCGCCAGCAGCCCAGGACAGGGGGCGAAGGCTGAAGCTTTCTTT.

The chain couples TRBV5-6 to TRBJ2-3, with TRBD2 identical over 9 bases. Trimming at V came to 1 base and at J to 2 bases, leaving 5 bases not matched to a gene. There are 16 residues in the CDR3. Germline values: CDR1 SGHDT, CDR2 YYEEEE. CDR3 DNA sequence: TGTGCCAGCAGCTTGTACAGCGGGGGGTACACAGATACGCAGTATTTT. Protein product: CASSLYSGGYTDTQYF.

Here the CDR3 DNA reads TGTGCCAGCAGCTACCAACTAGCGGGGGGAAGGGATACGCAGTATTTT. This gives the protein CASSYQLAGGRDTQYF. The chain links TRBV4-2 to TRBJ2-3; 12 bases are a match to TRBD2. The CDR3 totals 16 residues. Trimming removed 5 bases from V and 6 bases from J; junction bases left unmatched: 9. Germline CDR1 LGHNA, CDR2 YNFKEQ.

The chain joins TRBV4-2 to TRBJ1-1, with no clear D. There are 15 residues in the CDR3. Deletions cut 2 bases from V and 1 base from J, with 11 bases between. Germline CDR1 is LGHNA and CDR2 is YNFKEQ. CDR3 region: CASSQRARENTEAFF. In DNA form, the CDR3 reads TGTGCCAGCAGCCAACGAGCGAGAGAGAACACTGAAGCTTTCTTT.

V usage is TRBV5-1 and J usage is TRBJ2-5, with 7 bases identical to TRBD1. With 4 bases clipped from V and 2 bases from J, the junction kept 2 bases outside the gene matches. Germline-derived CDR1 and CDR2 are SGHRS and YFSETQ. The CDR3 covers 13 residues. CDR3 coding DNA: TGCGCCAGCAGCGTGGGACAGCAAGAGACCCAGTACTTC. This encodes CASSVGQQETQYF.

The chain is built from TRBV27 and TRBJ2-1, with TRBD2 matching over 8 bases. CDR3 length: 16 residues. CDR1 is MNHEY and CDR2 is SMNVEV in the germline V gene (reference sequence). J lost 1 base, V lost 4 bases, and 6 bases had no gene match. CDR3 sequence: CASSYPSGSSYNEQFF. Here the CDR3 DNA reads TGTGCCAGCAGTTACCCCAGCGGGAGTTCCTACAATGAGCAGTTCTTC.

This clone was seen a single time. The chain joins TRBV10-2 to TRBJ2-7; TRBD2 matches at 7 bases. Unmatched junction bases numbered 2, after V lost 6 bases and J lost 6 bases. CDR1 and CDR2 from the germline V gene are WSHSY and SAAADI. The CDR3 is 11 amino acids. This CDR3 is CASSREGEQYF. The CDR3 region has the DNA TGCGCCAGCAGCAGGGAGGGCGAGCAGTACTTC.

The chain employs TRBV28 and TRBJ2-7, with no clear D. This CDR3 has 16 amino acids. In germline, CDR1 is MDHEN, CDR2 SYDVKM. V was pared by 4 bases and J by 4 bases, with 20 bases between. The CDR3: CASSSDHRVDRYEQYF. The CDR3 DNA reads TGTGCCAGCAGTTCAGACCACAGAGTGGATCGTTACGAGCAGTACTTC.

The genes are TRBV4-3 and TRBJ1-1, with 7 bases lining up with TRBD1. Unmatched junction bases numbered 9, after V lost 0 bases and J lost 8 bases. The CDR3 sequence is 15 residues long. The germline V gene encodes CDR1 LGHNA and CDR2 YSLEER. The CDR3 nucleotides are TGCGCCAGCAGCCAAGATTTAGGGGGCGTTCGCGAAGCTTTCTTT. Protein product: CASSQDLGGVREAFF.

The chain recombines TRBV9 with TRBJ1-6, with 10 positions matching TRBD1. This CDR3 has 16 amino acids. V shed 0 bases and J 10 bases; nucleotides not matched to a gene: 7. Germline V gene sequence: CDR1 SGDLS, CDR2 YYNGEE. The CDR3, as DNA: TGTGCCAGCAGCGTAGGGGTCGGACAGGGGGAATCACCCCTCCACTTT. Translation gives CASSVGVGQGESPLHF.

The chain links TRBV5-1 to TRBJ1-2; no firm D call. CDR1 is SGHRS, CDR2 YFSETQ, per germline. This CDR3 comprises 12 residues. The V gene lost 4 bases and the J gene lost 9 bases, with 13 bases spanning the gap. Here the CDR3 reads CASSEGSGSYTF. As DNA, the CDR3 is TGCGCCAGCAGCGAGGGCTCGGGCAGCTACACCTTC.

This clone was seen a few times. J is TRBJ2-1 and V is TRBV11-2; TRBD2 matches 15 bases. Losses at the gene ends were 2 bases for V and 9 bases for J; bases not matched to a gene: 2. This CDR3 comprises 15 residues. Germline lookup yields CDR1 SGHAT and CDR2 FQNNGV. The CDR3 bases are TGTGCCAGCAGCTTACCGGGACTAGCGGGAGGTGAGCAGTTCTTC. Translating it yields CASSLPGLAGGEQFF.

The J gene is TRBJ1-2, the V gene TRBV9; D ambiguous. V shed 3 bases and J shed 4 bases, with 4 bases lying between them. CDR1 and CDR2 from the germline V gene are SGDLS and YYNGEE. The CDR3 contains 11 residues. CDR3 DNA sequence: TGTGCCAGCAGCGGCGTCTATGGCTACACCTTC. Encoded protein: CASSGVYGYTF. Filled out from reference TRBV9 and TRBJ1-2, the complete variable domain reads DSGVTQTPKHLITATGQRVTLRCSPRSGDLSVYWYQQSLDQGLQFLIQYYNGEERAKGNILERFSAQQFPDLHSELNLSSLELGDSALYFCASSGVYGYTFGSGTRLTVV.